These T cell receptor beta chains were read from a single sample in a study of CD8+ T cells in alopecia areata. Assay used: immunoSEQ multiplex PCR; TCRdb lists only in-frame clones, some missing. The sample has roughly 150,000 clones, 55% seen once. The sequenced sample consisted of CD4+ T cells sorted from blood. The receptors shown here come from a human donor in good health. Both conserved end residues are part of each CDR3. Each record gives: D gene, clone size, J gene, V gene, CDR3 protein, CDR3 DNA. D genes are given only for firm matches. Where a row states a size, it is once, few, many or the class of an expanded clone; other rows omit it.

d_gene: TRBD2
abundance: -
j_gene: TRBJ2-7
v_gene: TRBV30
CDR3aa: CAWIREDTYEQYF
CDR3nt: TGTGCCTGGATCCGGGAGGATACCTACGAGCAGTACTTC

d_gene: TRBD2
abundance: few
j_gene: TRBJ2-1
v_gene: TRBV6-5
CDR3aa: CASSWREGGYNEQFF
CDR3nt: TGTGCCAGCAGTTGGCGGGAGGGGGGATACAATGAGCAGTTCTTC

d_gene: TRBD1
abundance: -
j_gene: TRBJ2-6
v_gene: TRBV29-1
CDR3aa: CSVGQGEAGANVLTF
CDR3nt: TGCAGCGTGGGACAGGGGGAGGCTGGGGCCAACGTCCTGACTTTC

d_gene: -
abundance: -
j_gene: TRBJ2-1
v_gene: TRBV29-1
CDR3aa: CSVSLGPHEQFF
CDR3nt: TGCAGCGTTTCATTGGGCCCCCATGAGCAGTTCTTC

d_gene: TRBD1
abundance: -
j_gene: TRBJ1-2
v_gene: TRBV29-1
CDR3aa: CSVPNVRGLYGYTF
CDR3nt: TGCAGCGTTCCAAACGTCAGGGGGCTCTATGGCTACACCTTC

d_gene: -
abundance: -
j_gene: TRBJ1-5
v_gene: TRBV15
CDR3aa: CATSLPGNQPQHF
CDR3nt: TGTGCCACCAGCCTACCGGGTAATCAGCCCCAGCATTTT

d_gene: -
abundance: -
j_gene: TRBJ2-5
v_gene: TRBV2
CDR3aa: CASRIETQYF
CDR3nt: TGTGCCAGCCGAATAGAGACCCAGTACTTC

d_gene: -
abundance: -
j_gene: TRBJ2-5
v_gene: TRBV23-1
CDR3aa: CASSQISGHRRVTQTQYF
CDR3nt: TGCGCCAGCAGCCAAATCAGTGGCCACAGGAGGGTTACACAGACCCAGTACTTC

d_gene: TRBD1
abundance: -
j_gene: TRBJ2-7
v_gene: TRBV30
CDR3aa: CAWSAGGVEQYF
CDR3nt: TGTGCCTGGAGTGCAGGGGGAGTCGAGCAGTACTTC

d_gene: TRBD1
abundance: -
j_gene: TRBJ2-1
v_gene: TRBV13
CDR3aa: CASSLERTGNNEQFF
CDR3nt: TGTGCCAGCAGCTTGGAGAGGACAGGGAACAATGAGCAGTTCTTC

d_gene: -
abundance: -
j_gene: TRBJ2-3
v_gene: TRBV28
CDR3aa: CASGSLPDTQYF
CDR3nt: TGTGCCAGCGGGAGTTTACCAGATACGCAGTATTTT

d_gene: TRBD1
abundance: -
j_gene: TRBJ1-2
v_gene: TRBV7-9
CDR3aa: CASSQGTGGGYGYTF
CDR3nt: TGTGCCAGCAGCCAGGGGACAGGTGGGGGCTATGGCTACACCTTC

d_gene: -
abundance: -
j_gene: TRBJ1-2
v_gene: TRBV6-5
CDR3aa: CASSPTGYGYTF
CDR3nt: TGTGCCAGCAGCCCCACAGGGTATGGCTACACCTTC

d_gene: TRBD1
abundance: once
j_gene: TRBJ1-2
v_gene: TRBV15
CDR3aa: CATSRDTAWTGSYGYTF
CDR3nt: TGTGCCACCAGCAGGGACACTGCCTGGACAGGGAGCTATGGCTACACCTTC